This TCR beta chain stems from a study of cytomegalovirus exposure and HLA in healthy donors. Overall study results and limits: Across HLA loci, a later analysis found differing TCR association rates, with DRB1 most and HLA-C fewest. CMV antigen specificity of three CMV-associated chains was confirmed in vitro. V segments that were indistinguishable, TRBV6-2 and TRBV6-3 among them, were omitted from analysis.

Turning to this clone: The antigen remains undetermined.

V lost 3 bases to trimming and J lost 4 bases; unmatched junction nucleotides: 3. CDR1 is SGHTA, CDR2 FQGNSA, per germline. The CDR3 length is 14 residues. PCR primers comprised 60 Vbeta and 13 Jbeta primers. TCRdb keeps only in-frame clones here, not all; method: immunoSEQ multiplex PCR. The repertoire holds around 180,000 clones, with over 60% as singletons. Donors sampled were nominally healthy, though unrecorded immune exposures were likely. The sequenced sample was PBMCs. The TCR comes from a girl aged 5-17 years in good health and CMV-seronegative. The chain is built from TRBV7-2 and TRBJ1-5; 7 bases align to TRBD1. The CDR3 DNA follows: TGTGCCAGCAGCTTCGGGACAGCGAATCAGCCCCAGCATTTT. Its translation is CASSFGTANQPQHF.